A selection of T cell receptor beta chains follows, all from one sample in a study of PD-L1 blockade in urothelial cancer. The assay was immunoSEQ multiplex PCR, and TCRdb's table has in-frame clones only and misses some. The sample gives about 70,000 clones, around 80% of which show up once; 4.5% to 5.5% is in the top ten. The input for sequencing was PBMCs, taken around atezolizumab (anti-PD-L1) treatment. These receptors all stem from a man aged 70-80 years with urothelial cancer. CDR3s include the opening cysteine and the closing phenylalanine or tryptophan. A D gene is named only where the DNA matches it firmly. Not all rows give a size; the values are once, few, many and, for expanded clones, a class.

v_gene: TRBV19
j_gene: TRBJ2-7
d_gene: TRBD2
abundance: NA
CDR3aa: CASSITSGRPYEQYF
CDR3nt: TGTGCCAGTAGTATAACTAGCGGGAGGCCCTACGAGCAGTACTTC

v_gene: TRBV6-9
j_gene: TRBJ2-2
d_gene: NA
abundance: NA
CDR3aa: CASSYLRGGGELFF
CDR3nt: TGTGCCAGCAGTTACCTCCGAGGTGGCGGGGAGCTGTTTTTT

v_gene: TRBV5-4
j_gene: TRBJ1-2
d_gene: NA
abundance: NA
CDR3aa: CASSLPDSYGYTF
CDR3nt: TGTGCCAGCAGTCTACCTGACAGCTATGGCTACACCTTC

v_gene: TRBV5-1
j_gene: TRBJ2-1
d_gene: NA
abundance: NA
CDR3aa: CASSLDGDSYNEQFF
CDR3nt: TGCGCCAGCAGCTTGGACGGGGACTCCTACAATGAGCAGTTCTTC

v_gene: TRBV28
j_gene: TRBJ2-6
d_gene: TRBD1
abundance: few
CDR3aa: CASSLSGQGDSGANVLTF
CDR3nt: TGTGCCAGCAGTTTATCGGGACAGGGTGACTCTGGGGCCAACGTCCTGACTTTC

v_gene: TRBV9
j_gene: TRBJ2-3
d_gene: TRBD2
abundance: NA
CDR3aa: CASSVEAGLAGDTQYF
CDR3nt: TGTGCCAGCAGCGTAGAAGCCGGGCTAGCGGGAGATACGCAGTATTTT

v_gene: TRBV2
j_gene: TRBJ2-2
d_gene: NA
abundance: once
CDR3aa: CASRETGKNTGELFF
CDR3nt: TGTGCCAGCAGAGAAACAGGGAAGAACACCGGGGAGCTGTTTTTT

v_gene: TRBV15
j_gene: TRBJ1-1
d_gene: TRBD1
abundance: NA
CDR3aa: CATKHYKTGIFSTEAFF
CDR3nt: TGTGCCACCAAACACTATAAGACAGGGATTTTTAGCACTGAAGCTTTCTTT

v_gene: TRBV11-1
j_gene: TRBJ2-1
d_gene: NA
abundance: NA
CDR3aa: CASSLAAGNDNEQFF
CDR3nt: TGTGCCAGCAGCTTAGCAGCGGGTAATGACAATGAGCAGTTCTTC

v_gene: TRBV29-1
j_gene: TRBJ2-3
d_gene: TRBD2
abundance: NA
CDR3aa: CSASSGTSGYTDTQYF
CDR3nt: TGCAGCGCCTCGAGCGGGACTAGCGGATACACAGATACGCAGTATTTT

v_gene: TRBV6-6
j_gene: TRBJ1-1
d_gene: NA
abundance: NA
CDR3aa: CASIPSGTANTEAFF
CDR3nt: TGTGCCAGCATCCCTTCTGGCACAGCGAACACTGAAGCTTTCTTT

v_gene: TRBV15
j_gene: TRBJ2-3
d_gene: NA
abundance: NA
CDR3aa: CATKQTHAPDTQYF
CDR3nt: TGTGCCACCAAACAGACCCATGCACCAGATACGCAGTATTTT

v_gene: TRBV2
j_gene: TRBJ1-3
d_gene: NA
abundance: NA
CDR3aa: CASSSAHLGNTIYF
CDR3nt: TGTGCCAGCAGTAGTGCGCACCTTGGAAACACCATATATTTT

v_gene: TRBV6-1
j_gene: TRBJ1-2
d_gene: TRBD1
abundance: NA
CDR3aa: CASTGTAGYGYTF
CDR3nt: TGTGCCAGCACCGGGACAGCCGGTTATGGCTACACCTTC

v_gene: TRBV5-4
j_gene: TRBJ1-2
d_gene: NA
abundance: NA
CDR3aa: CASSSTVQGPRYGYTF
CDR3nt: TGTGCCAGCAGCTCGACGGTACAGGGACCCCGCTATGGCTACACCTTC

v_gene: TRBV7-2
j_gene: TRBJ1-5
d_gene: NA
abundance: NA
CDR3aa: CASSLDLMRIQPQHF
CDR3nt: TGTGCCAGCAGCCTAGACCTTATGCGTATTCAGCCCCAGCATTTT

v_gene: TRBV5-4
j_gene: TRBJ2-7
d_gene: NA
abundance: few
CDR3aa: CASSSATGQAYEQYF
CDR3nt: TGTGCCAGCAGCTCGGCGACAGGTCAAGCCTACGAGCAGTACTTC

v_gene: TRBV11-2
j_gene: TRBJ1-1
d_gene: NA
abundance: NA
CDR3aa: CASSLESTGTAFF
CDR3nt: TGTGCCAGCAGCTTAGAGTCAACAGGAACAGCTTTCTTT

v_gene: TRBV5-1
j_gene: TRBJ2-7
d_gene: TRBD1
abundance: NA
CDR3aa: CASGDGDRDEEQYF
CDR3nt: TGCGCCAGCGGGGACGGGGACAGGGATGAGGAGCAGTACTTC

v_gene: TRBV19
j_gene: TRBJ2-1
d_gene: TRBD2
abundance: NA
CDR3aa: CASSGTSGSSYNEQFF
CDR3nt: TGTGCCAGCTCCGGGACTAGCGGGAGTTCCTACAATGAGCAGTTCTTC

v_gene: TRBV7-6
j_gene: TRBJ2-3
d_gene: NA
abundance: NA
CDR3aa: CASSLGGTGDTQYF
CDR3nt: TGTGCCAGCAGCTTAGGCGGGACCGGAGATACGCAGTATTTT

v_gene: TRBV25-1
j_gene: TRBJ2-1
d_gene: NA
abundance: NA
CDR3aa: CASSPRGAEQFF
CDR3nt: TGTGCCAGCAGCCCCCGGGGGGCTGAGCAGTTCTTC

v_gene: TRBV6-5
j_gene: TRBJ2-3
d_gene: NA
abundance: NA
CDR3aa: CASSSRQFPDTQYF
CDR3nt: TGTGCCAGCAGTAGCAGACAGTTCCCAGATACGCAGTATTTT

v_gene: TRBV5-1
j_gene: TRBJ2-3
d_gene: TRBD1
abundance: NA
CDR3aa: CASRYRGRVDTQYF
CDR3nt: TGCGCCAGCAGGTACAGGGGGCGCGTAGATACGCAGTATTTT

v_gene: TRBV2
j_gene: TRBJ2-7
d_gene: TRBD1
abundance: many
CDR3aa: CASRDRGTYEQYF
CDR3nt: TGTGCCAGCAGGGACAGGGGGACCTACGAGCAGTACTTC

v_gene: TRBV18
j_gene: TRBJ1-1
d_gene: TRBD1
abundance: NA
CDR3aa: CASSPYLSSGGAGTEAFF
CDR3nt: TGTGCCAGCTCACCTTATTTATCTTCAGGGGGCGCGGGAACTGAAGCTTTCTTT

v_gene: TRBV10-3
j_gene: TRBJ1-1
d_gene: NA
abundance: NA
CDR3aa: CAISRQENTEAFF
CDR3nt: TGTGCCATCAGCCGACAGGAGAACACTGAAGCTTTCTTT

v_gene: TRBV18
j_gene: TRBJ2-3
d_gene: NA
abundance: NA
CDR3aa: CASSLVTDTQYF
CDR3nt: TGTGCCAGCTCACTAGTCACAGATACGCAGTATTTT

v_gene: TRBV5-1
j_gene: TRBJ2-3
d_gene: TRBD1
abundance: NA
CDR3aa: CASSVDRGPPVDTQYF
CDR3nt: TGCGCCAGCAGCGTGGACAGGGGCCCCCCTGTAGATACGCAGTATTTT

v_gene: TRBV6-1
j_gene: TRBJ2-7
d_gene: TRBD2
abundance: NA
CDR3aa: CASSESKGLSPYEQYF
CDR3nt: TGTGCCAGCAGTGAAAGTAAGGGACTATCACCATACGAGCAGTACTTC

v_gene: TRBV28
j_gene: TRBJ1-2
d_gene: NA
abundance: NA
CDR3aa: CASRRANYGYTF
CDR3nt: TGTGCCAGCAGAAGAGCTAACTATGGCTACACCTTC

v_gene: TRBV2
j_gene: TRBJ1-2
d_gene: NA
abundance: NA
CDR3aa: CASNPQGTHGYTF
CDR3nt: TGTGCCAGCAATCCACAGGGAACCCATGGCTACACCTTC

v_gene: TRBV5-1
j_gene: TRBJ2-5
d_gene: TRBD1
abundance: NA
CDR3aa: CASSLDGTAVETQYF
CDR3nt: TGCGCCAGCAGCTTGGATGGGACAGCGGTGGAGACCCAGTACTTC

v_gene: TRBV11-1
j_gene: TRBJ2-2
d_gene: TRBD1
abundance: NA
CDR3aa: CASGAGGGNTGELFF
CDR3nt: TGTGCCAGCGGAGCAGGGGGCGGGAACACCGGGGAGCTGTTTTTT

v_gene: TRBV5-1
j_gene: TRBJ1-4
d_gene: NA
abundance: NA
CDR3aa: CASSSLGQNEKLFF
CDR3nt: TGCGCCAGCAGCTCGTTAGGACAGAATGAAAAACTGTTTTTT

v_gene: TRBV27
j_gene: TRBJ1-5
d_gene: NA
abundance: NA
CDR3aa: CASSFQGGGNQPQHF
CDR3nt: TGTGCCAGCAGTTTCCAGGGTGGTGGCAATCAGCCCCAGCATTTT

v_gene: TRBV7-8
j_gene: TRBJ2-1
d_gene: TRBD1
abundance: NA
CDR3aa: CASSRDRAFLNEQFF
CDR3nt: TGTGCCAGCAGCCGAGACAGGGCCTTTTTAAATGAGCAGTTCTTC

v_gene: TRBV5-6
j_gene: TRBJ1-1
d_gene: NA
abundance: NA
CDR3aa: CASSLSGGLTEAFF
CDR3nt: TGTGCCAGCAGCCTCTCGGGGGGTCTCACTGAAGCTTTCTTT

v_gene: TRBV6-5
j_gene: TRBJ2-7
d_gene: TRBD2
abundance: NA
CDR3aa: CASTPSGSGEQYF
CDR3nt: TGTGCCAGCACCCCAAGCGGGAGCGGTGAGCAGTACTTC

v_gene: TRBV28
j_gene: TRBJ2-7
d_gene: NA
abundance: NA
CDR3aa: CASSPADLAHYEQYF
CDR3nt: TGTGCCAGCAGCCCGGCGGACCTAGCTCACTACGAGCAGTACTTC

v_gene: TRBV5-5
j_gene: TRBJ2-1
d_gene: NA
abundance: once
CDR3aa: CASTHMTGNNEQFF
CDR3nt: TGTGCCAGCACGCACATGACAGGTAACAATGAGCAGTTCTTC

v_gene: TRBV18
j_gene: TRBJ2-7
d_gene: TRBD1
abundance: NA
CDR3aa: CASSPLTRDRVNYEQYF
CDR3nt: TGTGCCAGCTCACCACTCACCCGGGACAGGGTCAACTACGAGCAGTACTTC

v_gene: TRBV28
j_gene: TRBJ2-1
d_gene: TRBD2
abundance: NA
CDR3aa: CASSLTSGQVGQFF
CDR3nt: TGTGCCAGCAGCCTCACTAGCGGTCAGGTTGGGCAGTTCTTC

v_gene: TRBV4-1
j_gene: TRBJ2-4
d_gene: TRBD2
abundance: NA
CDR3aa: CASSQDGQRTGGRAKNIQYF
CDR3nt: TGCGCCAGCAGCCAAGATGGGCAACGTACGGGAGGGCGGGCCAAAAACATTCAGTACTTC